This T cell receptor beta chain was sequenced in a study of vaccination effects on CD4 cells after COVID-19. General study results and limits: Researchers reported few convalescent patients and no early post-infection timepoints in the study. Cross-reaction with common cold coronaviruses was seen in only 1 of 255 vaccine-induced clones from healthy vaccinees.

Isolation of CD4+ T cells took place after about 10 days of culture. Participants were given two doses of BNT162b2 or mRNA-1273 vaccine. Concerning this clone: What it binds is unknown.

Sequenced by immunoSEQ multiplex PCR; TCRdb stores in-frame clones only, minus some. Among some 47,000 clones listed, about 70% were seen once. The clonotype originates from a human donor who received a COVID-19 vaccine. Material: CD4+ T cells from PBMCs cultured without peptide, obtained after COVID-19 vaccination.

The CDR3: CASRLQTGGPSPLHF. For the CDR3, the DNA is TGTGCCAGCAGACTGCAGACAGGAGGCCCTTCACCCCTCCACTTT. This sequence joins TRBV2 and TRBJ1-6, with a tentative D call TRBD1 (6 bases). Germline loops: CDR1 SNHLY, CDR2 FYNNEI. CDR3 length: 15 amino acids. Trimming left V 6 bases short and J 9 bases short, with 18 bases between.